Given below is one T cell receptor beta chain in context. This sample is part of a study of blood T cell repertoires in COVID-19. About the study: Collection of acute and convalescent COVID-19 samples took place in the United States, Italy and Spain. PBMCs, B-cell-depleted T cells, or T cells were the source of the cDNA or gDNA that made up the material.

Original processing methods: From reference gene primer amplification, estimates of nucleated cell counts were derived. The protocol was immunoSEQ multiplex PCR, while the TCRdb copy is restricted to in-frame clones and leaves out a portion. Clone size and V and J calls were adopted from that table, with D and trimming inferred from the DNA. Among 270,000 or so clones, 75% to 90% were seen once, and the ten largest hold roughly 8.6%. V gave up 3 bases and J gave up 8 bases; unmatched junction bases: 4. The CDR3 runs 14 residues. Germline assignment: CDR1 SNHLY and CDR2 FYNNEI. The chain uses TRBV2 and TRBJ1-6, with TRBD1 identical over 7 bases. Material for sequencing was peripheral blood. This TCR was recovered from a human donor in a cohort sampled during active COVID-19. For the CDR3, the DNA is TGTGCCAGCAGTGAGGGGACAGTGGATTCACCCCTCCACTTT. Residues: CASSEGTVDSPLHF.